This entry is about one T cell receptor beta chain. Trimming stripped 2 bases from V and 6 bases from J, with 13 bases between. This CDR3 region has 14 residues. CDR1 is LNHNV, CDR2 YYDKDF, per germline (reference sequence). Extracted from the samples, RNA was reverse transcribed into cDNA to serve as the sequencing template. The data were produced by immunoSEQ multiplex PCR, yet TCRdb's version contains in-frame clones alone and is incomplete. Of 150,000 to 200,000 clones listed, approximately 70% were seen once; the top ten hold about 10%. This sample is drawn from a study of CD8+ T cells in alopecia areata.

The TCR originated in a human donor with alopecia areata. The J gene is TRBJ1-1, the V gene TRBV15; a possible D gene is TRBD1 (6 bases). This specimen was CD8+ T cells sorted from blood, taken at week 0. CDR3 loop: CATSRSGEWAEAFF. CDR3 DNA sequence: TGTGCCACCAGCAGATCAGGGGAATGGGCTGAAGCTTTCTTT.